This TCR beta chain was sequenced during a study of STAT5B mutations in CD4+ large granular lymphocyte leukemia (dated by TCRdb to the early 2020s). With regard to the full study: Among healthy controls, the CDR3 'QG' motif was associated with a particular HLA allele. The study compared the TCRbeta repertoires of patients with CD4+ T-cell large granular lymphocyte leukemia against those of healthy blood donors. Flow cytometry performed on FACSCanto II or FACSVerse showed that the purified fractions had more than 95% purity among lymphocytes.

Healthy controls were roughly 35 blood donors whose buffy coats came from the Finnish Red Cross blood service. All TCR-sequenced material derived from peripheral blood: patient blood samples and healthy donor buffy coats. Ficoll-Hypaque gradient centrifugation was used to isolate peripheral blood mononuclear cells. CD4+ cells were purified magnetically from the buffy coats of healthy controls. Genomic DNA was extracted with the Gentra Puregene Cell and Tissue kit and quantified on a Qubit 2.0 fluorometer. A remark on this clone: The antigen this receptor binds is unknown. Qualities for individual bases were not recorded, and no much larger clone is one base off.

TCRbeta rearrangements were sequenced from genomic DNA using the immunoSEQ assay at survey resolution. Per the authors' processing: In the TCR sequencing data, the smallest productive clonotype frequency that could be detected was 2.59 x 10-5. Only productive TCRbeta rearrangements, meaning sequences that were complete and in-frame, were kept for the analyses. Clonality for each sample was calculated as Simpson clonality in the immunoSEQ Analyzer version 3.0. Based on frequency, clones were grouped as very rare, small, medium, large (1-20%) or hyperexpanded (>20%). Generation probabilities were estimated with OLGA 1.2.3, V-gene circos plots were generated with VDJtools, specificities were searched for in VDJdb, and CDR3 motifs were identified with GLIPH. In TCRdb, the immuneACCESS table is reduced to in-frame sequences with V and J assigned. These tables do not hold every clone; where another copy was compared, an unresolved V gene accounts for under half, and the others remain unexplained. That table gives V, J and clone size, and the DNA gave D and trimming. Present in this sample are around 32,000 clones, about 71% of which were seen just once. 0.4% to 0.45% of the sample is taken by the ten largest.

What the research found in general, with its limitations: Each patient's main leukemic clonotypes were private, but roughly a quarter of these clonotypes showed up at low frequency in the non-leukemic repertoires of other patients. Data were not HLA-matched; higher clonality in CD4+ versus CD8+ T-LGLL could reflect the relatively small sample size. Greater clonality appeared to be present in CD4-sorted patient repertoires than in healthy CD4+ repertoires, and the difference was retained after the putative leukemic clones were removed. TRBV06-family usage was enriched among the top patient clones (8/27) compared with healthy controls (2/35).

CDR3 length: 12 amino acids, cysteine to phenylalanine. The CDR3 DNA has 36 bases and is translated from base 1. The junction shows trimming of 3 bases on V and 6 bases on J, and the gene matches do not reach 1 base of it. CDR1 and CDR2 (KGHSH, LQKENI) derive from the germline V gene. This TCR derives from a human donor in good health. The sequencing input was CD4+ T cells from blood buffy coats. The chain employs TRBV18 and TRBJ1-2, with 7 bases in between that match TRBD1. The nucleotide sequence is given as TGTGCCAGCTCACCTACAGGGGATGGCTACACCTTC. This codes for CASSPTGDGYTF.